This T cell receptor (beta chain) was sequenced in a study of blood T cell repertoires in COVID-19. About the research overall: The analysed material was cDNA or gDNA that came from T cells, B-cell-depleted T cells, or PBMCs.

Participants were aged 18 to 89 years, lived in over 20 US areas, and enrolled virtually. The study counted Cohort 3 donors as recovered given two negative PCRs, clearance, or symptom resolution. The CDR3 covers 16 residues. Germline CDR1 SGHRS, CDR2 YFSETQ. With V trimmed by 0 bases and J by 2 bases, 6 bases remained unmatched. TCRdb's copy holds only in-frame clones and misses some; the assay was immunoSEQ multiplex PCR. The sample yields approximately 280,000 clones, around 85% seen once. The sequence came from a woman in her forties or fifties who had recovered from COVID-19. The genes are TRBV5-1 and TRBJ1-1, with 8 bases fitting TRBD1. The sequenced sample was PBMCs or T cells enriched from blood (not recorded which). CDR3 region: CASSLEAGGLNTEAFF. The CDR3 DNA follows: TGCGCCAGCAGCTTGGAAGCAGGGGGCCTTAACACTGAAGCTTTCTTT.